The rows below give T cell receptor beta chains drawn from one sample of a study of sequential checkpoint blockade in melanoma. Method: immunoSEQ multiplex PCR; TCRdb's copy keeps in-frame clones and lacks some. The repertoire includes over 1,100 clones, around 23% of them detected once, and more than 9% sits in the top ten. Sequenced here: tumor tissue (inferred from file names), sampled from a patient given nivolumab and ipilimumab in sequence. The receptors here all came from a human donor with melanoma. The CDR3 runs from the conserved cysteine through the conserved F or W. A D gene is named only where the DNA matches it firmly. The listing skips clone size in some rows; elsewhere it reads once, few, many or a size class.

size	J	D	V	DNA	CDR3
few	TRBJ1-6	NA	TRBV6-8	TGTGCCAGCAGTTACTCGAGACTGGGGGGCGGTGCTTCACCCCTCCACTTT	CASSYSRLGGGASPLHF
large	TRBJ2-3	NA	TRBV11-3	TGTGCCAGCAGCCCGCCCGGGCAGACGATCAACACAGATACGCAGTATTTT	CASSPPGQTINTDTQYF
NA	TRBJ2-7	NA	TRBV19	TGTGCCAGTAGTAGACAGGCACCCTACGAGCAGTACTTC	CASSRQAPYEQYF
NA	TRBJ1-1	NA	TRBV19	TGTGCCGTCCAGGAGAACACTGAAGCTTTCTTT	CAVQENTEAFF
NA	TRBJ2-2	NA	TRBV11-3	TGTGCCAGCAGCTTGCTCTCGTCCCAGGGACGCCGGGAGCTGTTTTTT	CASSLLSSQGRRELFF
few	TRBJ1-3	TRBD1	TRBV9	TGTGCCAGCAGCGTCTCCGGGACAGCCTCTGGAAACACCATATATTTT	CASSVSGTASGNTIYF
few	TRBJ2-7	NA	TRBV1	TGCGCCAGCAGCCAAGAGTACGGAGCTAGCGGGGGGGCTTACGAGCAGTACTTC	CASSQEYGASGGAYEQYF
few	TRBJ2-3	TRBD1	TRBV28	TGTGCCAGCAGCACTTTTCCAGACCCGACAGGGGAAGATACGCAGTATTTT	CASSTFPDPTGEDTQYF
medium-sized	TRBJ2-7	TRBD2	TRBV6-8	TGTGCCAGCAGTCCCCTTTCGGGGGGTGAAAGCTCCTACGAGCAGTACTTC	CASSPLSGGESSYEQYF
few	TRBJ2-1	TRBD2	TRBV11-3	TGTGCCAGCAGCTTGGGACTAGCGGGAGTGGGTGAGCAGTTCTTC	CASSLGLAGVGEQFF
NA	TRBJ2-7	TRBD1	TRBV5-1	TGCGCCAGCAGCTTGGGTGGCAGGGACAGCGACGAGCAGTACTTC	CASSLGGRDSDEQYF
few	TRBJ1-2	NA	TRBV10-3	TGTGCCAGCGGGTGGGGGTCTTATGGCTACACCTTC	CASGWGSYGYTF
few	TRBJ2-7	TRBD2	TRBV6-8	TGTGCCAGCACCCGCTCGGGGGGGGTCTACGAGCAGTACTTC	CASTRSGGVYEQYF
NA	TRBJ2-3	TRBD2	TRBV10-3	TGTGCCATCAGTGAGGGGAGGGAACTGGATACGCAGTATTTT	CAISEGRELDTQYF
medium-sized	TRBJ1-5	TRBD1	TRBV6-8	TGTGCCAGCAGTCCGCGGACAGGGTGGCAGCCCCAGCATTTT	CASSPRTGWQPQHF
NA	TRBJ2-1	NA	TRBV19	TGTGCCAGTAGATTAGGGGTTTACAGCTCCTACAATGAGCAGTTCTTC	CASRLGVYSSYNEQFF
few	TRBJ2-1	TRBD2	TRBV6-8	TGTGCCAGTAGACTAGCCAACAATGAGCAGTTCTTC	CASRLANNEQFF
NA	TRBJ1-4	TRBD1	TRBV5-1	TGCGCCAGCAGCCGAGGGGACAGCCTACCAACTAATGAAAAACTGTTTTTT	CASSRGDSLPTNEKLFF
NA	TRBJ2-5	NA	TRBV5-1	TGCGCCAGCAGCACCGCCAGCGGACCTCAAGAGACCCAGTACTTC	CASSTASGPQETQYF
few	TRBJ2-1	TRBD2	TRBV18	TGTGCCAGCTCCGGGACTAGCGGGGGGTCCAATGAGCAGTTCTTC	CASSGTSGGSNEQFF
few	TRBJ1-6	NA	TRBV9	TGTGCCAGCAGCGCAGGGGATCCACCCCTCCACTTT	CASSAGDPPLHF
medium-sized	TRBJ2-3	TRBD2	TRBV6-8	TGTGCCATCAGCGGGACTAGCGGGAGCACAGATACGCAGTATTTT	CAISGTSGSTDTQYF
NA	TRBJ1-2	TRBD1	TRBV6-8	TGTGCCAGCAGTGGCAGAGCAGGGGGCGGCTATGGCTACACCTTC	CASSGRAGGGYGYTF
NA	TRBJ1-2	TRBD1	TRBV5-1	TGCGCCAGCAGCTACAACGACAGGGTCGGTGGCTACACCTTC	CASSYNDRVGGYTF
medium-sized	TRBJ2-3	TRBD1	TRBV6-8	TGTGCCTCTCGATCGGCCCGGACAGGGGTCACAGATACGCAGTATTTT	CASRSARTGVTDTQYF
NA	TRBJ2-3	NA	TRBV1	TGCGCCAGCAGCCAACCCTCTTTTAGGACAGCGTCGCTTAGCACAGATACGCAGTATTTT	CASSQPSFRTASLSTDTQYF
medium-sized	TRBJ1-1	TRBD1	TRBV11-3	TGTGCCAGCAGCTTAATGGGACAGGAGACTGAAGCTTTCTTT	CASSLMGQETEAFF
medium-sized	TRBJ1-2	TRBD1	TRBV9	TGTGCCAGCAGTCCTGAGGGGGCCTATGGCTACACCTTC	CASSPEGAYGYTF
few	TRBJ1-2	TRBD1	TRBV28	TGTGCCAGCAGTCCGGGGGACAGCGGAGGCTACACCTTC	CASSPGDSGGYTF
medium-sized	TRBJ1-2	NA	TRBV11-3	TGTGCCAGCAGCATTGCGAGTGACAGAGTTAACTATGGCTACACCTTC	CASSIASDRVNYGYTF
NA	TRBJ2-3	NA	TRBV28	TGTGCCAGCAGTCCCCTCGAGGGGTGGAGAGATACGCAGTATTTT	CASSPLEGWRDTQYF
NA	TRBJ1-2	TRBD1	TRBV28	TGTGCCAGCAGTTTCCTTGACAGGGGAGATGGCTACACCTTC	CASSFLDRGDGYTF
NA	TRBJ2-1	NA	TRBV5-1	TGCGCCAGCTGGGGGGAGTTGGAGGGCAATGAGCAGTTCTTC	CASWGELEGNEQFF
NA	TRBJ2-7	NA	TRBV19	TGTGCCAGTAGTATGGGACCCACCAGCTCCTACGAGCAGTACTTC	CASSMGPTSSYEQYF
few	TRBJ1-2	NA	TRBV23-1	TGCGCCAGCAGCCAAGTCCAAGGCAGGGAGGAATTTCTTAACTATGGCTACACCTTC	CASSQVQGREEFLNYGYTF
NA	TRBJ1-5	NA	TRBV11-3	TGTGCCAGCAGCTTACCAGTATATAGCAATCAGCCCCAGCATTTT	CASSLPVYSNQPQHF
large	TRBJ1-4	NA	TRBV28	TGTGCCAGCAGTTTCCTGGAGGCAACTAATGAAAAACTGTTTTTT	CASSFLEATNEKLFF
NA	TRBJ1-3	NA	TRBV6-8	TGTGCCAGCAGCTACCAGAGTCAATACTCTGGAAACACCATATATTTT	CASSYQSQYSGNTIYF
NA	TRBJ2-1	TRBD2	TRBV19	TGTGCCAGTAGTGTGGCTAGCGGGAATTTCAATGAGCAGTTCTTC	CASSVASGNFNEQFF
large	TRBJ2-3	TRBD2	TRBV11-3	TGTGCCAGCAGCTTGGTGGCTAGCGGCCCGGGGGGGGCGCAGTATTTT	CASSLVASGPGGAQYF